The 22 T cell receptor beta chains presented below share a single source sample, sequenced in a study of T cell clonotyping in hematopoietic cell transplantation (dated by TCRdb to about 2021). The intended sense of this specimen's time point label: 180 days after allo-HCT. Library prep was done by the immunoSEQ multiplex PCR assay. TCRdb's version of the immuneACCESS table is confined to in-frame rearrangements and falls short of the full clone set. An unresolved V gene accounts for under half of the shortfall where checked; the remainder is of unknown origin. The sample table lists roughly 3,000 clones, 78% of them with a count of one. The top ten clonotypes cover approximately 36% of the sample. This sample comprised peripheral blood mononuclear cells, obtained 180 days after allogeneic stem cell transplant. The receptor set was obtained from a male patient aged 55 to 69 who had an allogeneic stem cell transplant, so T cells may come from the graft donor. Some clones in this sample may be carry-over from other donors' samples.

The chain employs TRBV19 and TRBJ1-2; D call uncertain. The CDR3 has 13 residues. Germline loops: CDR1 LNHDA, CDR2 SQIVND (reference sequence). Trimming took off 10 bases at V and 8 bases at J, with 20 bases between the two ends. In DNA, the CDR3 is TGTGCCACCTACCGGAGCCCCTCTTTGGGCTACACCTTC. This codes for CATYRSPSLGYTF.

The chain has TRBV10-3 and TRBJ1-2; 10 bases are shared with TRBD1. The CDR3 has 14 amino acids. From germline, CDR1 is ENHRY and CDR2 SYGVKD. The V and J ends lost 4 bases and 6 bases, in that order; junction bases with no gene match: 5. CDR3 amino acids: CAISVGTGADGYTF. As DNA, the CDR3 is TGTGCCATCAGTGTTGGGACAGGGGCGGATGGCTACACCTTC.

The CDR3 DNA follows: TGTGCCAGCAGTGAAGATAGGGTACAAGAGACCCAGTACTTC. It is translated as CASSEDRVQETQYF. The chain links TRBV2 to TRBJ2-5; no clear D gene. The CDR3 has 14 amino acids. The germline V gene encodes CDR1 SNHLY and CDR2 FYNNEI. V gave up 1 base and J gave up 2 bases, with 8 bases separating them. The full variable domain, rest sourced from reference TRBV2 and TRBJ2-5, is EPEVTQTPSHQVTQMGQEVILRCVPISNHLYFYWYRQILGQKVEFLVSFYNNEISEKSEIFDDQFSVERPDGSNFTLKIRSTKLEDSAMYFCASSEDRVQETQYFGPGTRLLVL.

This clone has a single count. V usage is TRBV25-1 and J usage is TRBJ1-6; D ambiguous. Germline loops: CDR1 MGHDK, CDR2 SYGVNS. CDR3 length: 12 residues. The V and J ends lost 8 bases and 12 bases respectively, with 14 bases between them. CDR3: CASQEGMGPLHF. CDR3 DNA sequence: TGTGCCAGCCAAGAGGGAATGGGACCCCTCCACTTT.

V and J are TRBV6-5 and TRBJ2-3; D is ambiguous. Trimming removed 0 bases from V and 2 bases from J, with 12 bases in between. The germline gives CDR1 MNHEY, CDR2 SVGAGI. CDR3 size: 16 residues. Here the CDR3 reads CASSYSVEKITDTQYF. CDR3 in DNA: TGTGCCAGCAGTTACTCAGTGGAAAAGATCACAGATACGCAGTATTTT.

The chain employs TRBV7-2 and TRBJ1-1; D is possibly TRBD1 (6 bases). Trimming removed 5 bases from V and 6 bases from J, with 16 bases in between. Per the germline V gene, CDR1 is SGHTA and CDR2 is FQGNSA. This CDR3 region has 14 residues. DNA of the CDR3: TGTGCCAGCAGCCCTCGGAGGGGGGATGCTGAAGCTTTCTTT. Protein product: CASSPRRGDAEAFF.

CDR3 sequence reads: CASSTAGGRVPTAFF. For the CDR3, the DNA is TGTGCCAGCAGCACCGCAGGGGGCCGGGTCCCGACCGCTTTCTTT. The genes are TRBV5-6 and TRBJ1-1; 8 bases match TRBD1. Losses at the gene ends were 4 bases for V and 11 bases for J; bases not matched to a gene: 16. Germline CDR1 is SGHDT and CDR2 is YYEEEE. This CDR3 region has 15 residues.

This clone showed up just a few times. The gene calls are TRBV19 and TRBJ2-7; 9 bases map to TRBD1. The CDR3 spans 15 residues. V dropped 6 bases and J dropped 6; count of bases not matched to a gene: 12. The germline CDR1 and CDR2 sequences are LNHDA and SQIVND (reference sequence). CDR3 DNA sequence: TGTGCCAGTAGCCCACTTCCGGGACAGGGATCCGAGCAGTACTTC. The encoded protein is CASSPLPGQGSEQYF.

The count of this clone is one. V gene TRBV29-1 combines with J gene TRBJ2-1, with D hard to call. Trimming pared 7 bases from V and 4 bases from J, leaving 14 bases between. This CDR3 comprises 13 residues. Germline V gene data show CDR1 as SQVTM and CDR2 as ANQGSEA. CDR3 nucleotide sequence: TGCAGCGCTGAGAGACGGAATTACAATGAGCAGTTCTTC. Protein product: CSAERRNYNEQFF.

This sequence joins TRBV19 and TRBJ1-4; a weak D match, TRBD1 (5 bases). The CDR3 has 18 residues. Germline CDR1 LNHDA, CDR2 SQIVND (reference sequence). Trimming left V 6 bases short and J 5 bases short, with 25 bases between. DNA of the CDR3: TGTGCCAGTAGGGAGGAGACGGACTACGCGGGGGGGAATGAAAAACTGTTTTTT. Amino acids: CASREETDYAGGNEKLFF.

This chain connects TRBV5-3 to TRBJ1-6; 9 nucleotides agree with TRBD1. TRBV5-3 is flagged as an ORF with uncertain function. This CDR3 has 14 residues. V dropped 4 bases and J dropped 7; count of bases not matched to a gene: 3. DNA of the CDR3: TGTGCCAGAAGCCCCGGGACAGGGAATTCACCCCTCCACTTT. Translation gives CARSPGTGNSPLHF.

This CDR3 reads CASSLAGFEQYF. In DNA form, the CDR3 reads TGTGCCAGCAGCTTGGCCGGGTTCGAGCAGTACTTC. The J gene is TRBJ2-7, the V gene TRBV5-4; D is undetermined. Germline loops: CDR1 SGHNT, CDR2 YYREEE (reference sequence). V was pared by 0 bases and J by 6 bases, with 7 bases between. The CDR3 is made up of 12 amino acids.

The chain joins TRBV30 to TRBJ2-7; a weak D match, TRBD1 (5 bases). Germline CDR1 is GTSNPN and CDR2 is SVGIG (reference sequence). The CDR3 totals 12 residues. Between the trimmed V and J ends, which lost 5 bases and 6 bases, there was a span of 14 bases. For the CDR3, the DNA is TGTGCCTGGGCTTTCTCCAGGGCCGAGCAGTACTTC. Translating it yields CAWAFSRAEQYF.

CDR3: CACSDREQVDHGYTF. The CDR3, as DNA: TGTGCCTGCTCGGACAGGGAACAGGTGGACCATGGCTACACCTTC. The chain uses TRBV30 and TRBJ1-2; 8 positions match TRBD1. The CDR3 has 15 amino acids. Germline loops: CDR1 GTSNPN, CDR2 SVGIG (reference sequence). Losses at the gene ends were 6 bases for V and 6 bases for J; bases not matched to a gene: 15.

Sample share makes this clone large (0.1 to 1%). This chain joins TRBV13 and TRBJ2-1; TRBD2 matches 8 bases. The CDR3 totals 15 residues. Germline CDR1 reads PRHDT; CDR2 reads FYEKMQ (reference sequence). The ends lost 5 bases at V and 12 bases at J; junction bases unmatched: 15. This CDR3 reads CASSDLAGMLGRQFF. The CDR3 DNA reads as TGTGCCAGCAGCGACCTAGCGGGTATGCTCGGTCGGCAGTTCTTC.

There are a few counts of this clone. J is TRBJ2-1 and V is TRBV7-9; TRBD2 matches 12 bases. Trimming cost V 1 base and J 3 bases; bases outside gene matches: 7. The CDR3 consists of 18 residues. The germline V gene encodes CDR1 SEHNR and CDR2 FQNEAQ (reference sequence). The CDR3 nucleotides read TGTGCCAGCAGCTTAGAACTAGCGGGGGGCCTCATCTACAATGAGCAGTTCTTC. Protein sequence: CASSLELAGGLIYNEQFF.

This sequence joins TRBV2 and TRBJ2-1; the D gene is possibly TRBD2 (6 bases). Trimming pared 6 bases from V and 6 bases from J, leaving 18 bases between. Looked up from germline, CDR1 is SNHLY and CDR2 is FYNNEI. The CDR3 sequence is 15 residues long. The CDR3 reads CASSPGTGDLNEQFF. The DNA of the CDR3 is TGTGCCAGCAGCCCAGGGACTGGAGACCTCAATGAGCAGTTCTTC.

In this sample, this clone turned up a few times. The chain's CDR3 is CASSPTDSTDTQYF. The DNA for the CDR3 is TGTGCCAGCTCACCTACGGACTCCACAGATACGCAGTATTTT. V usage is TRBV18 and J usage is TRBJ2-3; a possible D gene is TRBD2 (5 bases). This CDR3 has 14 amino acids. V was trimmed by 3 bases and J by 2 bases, leaving 9 bases between them. The V gene's germline CDR1 is KGHSH and CDR2 LQKENI.

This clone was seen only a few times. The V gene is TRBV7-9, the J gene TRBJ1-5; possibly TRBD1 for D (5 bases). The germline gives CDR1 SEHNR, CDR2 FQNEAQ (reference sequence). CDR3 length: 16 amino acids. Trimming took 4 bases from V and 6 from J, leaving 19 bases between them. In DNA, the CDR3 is TGTGCCAGCAGCTCAACCCGGCAGGGAGACGGTCAGCCCCAGCATTTT. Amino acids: CASSSTRQGDGQPQHF.

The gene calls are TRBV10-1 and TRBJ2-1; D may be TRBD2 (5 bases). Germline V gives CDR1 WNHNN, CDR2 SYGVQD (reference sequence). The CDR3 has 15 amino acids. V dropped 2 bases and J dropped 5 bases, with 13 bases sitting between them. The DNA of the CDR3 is TGCGCCAGCAGTGAGACGGGAAGAGTGGACAATGAGCAGTTCTTC. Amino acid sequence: CASSETGRVDNEQFF.

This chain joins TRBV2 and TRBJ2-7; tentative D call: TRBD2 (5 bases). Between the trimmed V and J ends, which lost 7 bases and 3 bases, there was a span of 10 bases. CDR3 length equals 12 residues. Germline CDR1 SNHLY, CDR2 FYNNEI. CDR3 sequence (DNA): TGTGCCAGCAATTGGGGAGACTACGAGCAGTACTTC. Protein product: CASNWGDYEQYF.

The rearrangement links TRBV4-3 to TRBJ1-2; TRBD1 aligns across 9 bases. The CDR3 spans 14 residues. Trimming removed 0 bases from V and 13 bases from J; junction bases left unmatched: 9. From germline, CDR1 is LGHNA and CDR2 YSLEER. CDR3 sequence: CASSQDLGQGSGTF. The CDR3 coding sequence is TGCGCCAGCAGCCAAGATTTAGGACAGGGGTCGGGCACCTTC.